The TCR beta chain under discussion was sequenced for a study of control samples from healthy donors and cancer patients. The table came from immunoSEQ multiplex PCR; TCRdb's copy has only in-frame clones and leaves some out. The sample carries about 92,000 clones, roughly 82% recorded once. The CDR3 runs 12 residues. V dropped 2 bases and J dropped 7 bases, with 8 bases sitting between them. Germline V gene lookup returns CDR1 SGHTA and CDR2 FQGNSA. A single count supports this clone. The specimen was blood. The chain carries TRBV7-2 and TRBJ1-1, with D possibly matching TRBD1 (5 bases). This receptor was taken from a woman aged 55-69 years in good health. The CDR3 DNA is TGTGCCAGCAGCTTACAAGGGGTTGAAGCTTTCTTT. This codes for CASSLQGVEAFF.